The 25 T cell receptor beta chains given below trace back to one sample, sequenced in a study of T cells expressing NK-cell markers (dated by TCRdb to 2018 to 2021). Library preparation was by 5' RACE. TCRdb names Illumina HiSeq 2000 as the instrument used. The reads were reprocessed in TCRdb, with one entry per CDR3 protein sequence and no accompanying DNA. The sample's records list about 150,000 distinct CDR3 sequences. Of the sample, 37% falls within the top ten clones. Sequencing was carried out using blood T cells: a sorted CD56 or NKG2C T cell subset, CD4+ or CD8+ T cells, or bulk PBMC T cells (not recorded which). The receptors originated from a woman between 45 and 60 years old in good health. Donor details come from another sample of the same person, matched by shared clones.

This chain connects TRBV2 to TRBJ1-5; the TCRdb D gene call, TRBD1, has no DNA to confirm it. Germline V gene lookup returns CDR1 SNHLY and CDR2 FYNNEI. CDR3 length: 18 residues. CDR3 region: CASSQRFELGPYNQPQHF. Full variable domain (outside the CDR3, taken from reference TRBV2 and TRBJ1-5): EPEVTQTPSHQVTQMGQEVILRCVPISNHLYFYWYRQILGQKVEFLVSFYNNEISEKSEIFDDQFSVERPDGSNFTLKIRSTKLEDSAMYFCASSQRFELGPYNQPQHFGDGTRLSIL.

V and J are TRBV12-3 or TRBV12-4 and TRBJ2-1; TCRdb's D call, TRBD2, is unchecked because there is no DNA. This CDR3 is built from 15 residues. The CDR3 is CASSGPSPDYNEQFF.

The rearrangement links TRBV12-3 or TRBV12-4 to TRBJ2-1; TCRdb reports TRBD2, a call that lacks DNA to check it against. The CDR3 is 13 residues long. Here the CDR3 reads CASSLGTVNEQFF.

This chain links TRBV9 with TRBJ2-2. This CDR3 contains 15 residues. CDR1 and CDR2 (germline): SGDLS, YYNGEE. This CDR3 is CASSPDGDDTGELFF.

The rearrangement links TRBV2 to TRBJ2-7; lacking DNA, the TRBD2 call made by TCRdb goes unchecked. This CDR3 is 14 amino acids long. CDR1 and CDR2 from the germline V gene are SNHLY and FYNNEI. The CDR3 spells CASSDLAGDHEQYF. Complete variable domain (other parts from reference TRBV2 and TRBJ2-7): EPEVTQTPSHQVTQMGQEVILRCVPISNHLYFYWYRQILGQKVEFLVSFYNNEISEKSEIFDDQFSVERPDGSNFTLKIRSTKLEDSAMYFCASSDLAGDHEQYFGPGTRLTVT.

This CDR3 reads CASRGLQETQYF. This chain uses TRBV7-9 with TRBJ2-5; the TRBD2 assignment by TCRdb is unverifiable without DNA. The germline V gene has CDR1 SEHNR and CDR2 FQNEAQ (reference sequence). This CDR3 contains 12 residues.

This chain links TRBV20-1 with TRBJ2-7; TCRdb's D call, TRBD1, is unchecked because there is no DNA. Per germline, CDR1 DFQATT and CDR2 SNEGSKA (reference sequence). This CDR3 spans 15 amino acids. The CDR3 is CSARVHRGPPYEQYF.

The chain couples TRBV27 to TRBJ2-5; TCRdb selects TRBD1, and the lack of DNA leaves this call unchecked. Germline V lookup: CDR1 MNHEY, CDR2 SMNVEV (reference sequence). There are 15 residues in the CDR3. CDR3 protein: CASSLGAGVQETQYF.

The rearrangement joins TRBV12-3 or TRBV12-4 to TRBJ2-2; there is no DNA to check the TCRdb D call of TRBD2. CDR3 length: 15 amino acids. CDR3 amino acids: CASSGAGGVTGELFF.

The V gene is TRBV6-2 or TRBV6-3, the J gene TRBJ2-6; with no DNA, the TCRdb D assignment of TRBD2 cannot be verified. The V gene's germline CDR1 is MNHEY and CDR2 SVGEGT. There are 17 residues in the CDR3. CDR3 loop: CASSYPGALSGANVLTF.

V is TRBV19 and J is TRBJ2-3. Germline CDR1 reads LNHDA; CDR2 reads SQIVND (reference sequence). This CDR3 is 15 amino acids long. This chain's CDR3 is CASSIDLEHTDTQYF.

The chain is built from TRBV19 and TRBJ1-1. The CDR3 runs to 13 residues. The germline V gene has CDR1 LNHDA and CDR2 SQIVND (reference sequence). CDR3 sequence reads: CASTIGPRTEAFF.

This rearrangement joins TRBV30 to TRBJ2-5. The germline V gene has CDR1 GTSNPN and CDR2 SVGIG (reference sequence). The CDR3 is 13 residues long. This CDR3 is CAWSGGTEQTQYF.

The chain links TRBV9 to TRBJ2-7; with no DNA, the TCRdb D assignment of TRBD2 cannot be verified. Germline CDR1 reads SGDLS; CDR2 reads YYNGEE. The CDR3 is made up of 14 amino acids. The CDR3 reads CASSSPGLSYEQYF. Together with reference TRBV9 and TRBJ2-7, the CDR3 gives the full variable domain: DSGVTQTPKHLITATGQRVTLRCSPRSGDLSVYWYQQSLDQGLQFLIQYYNGEERAKGNILERFSAQQFPDLHSELNLSSLELGDSALYFCASSSPGLSYEQYFGPGTRLTVT.

The chain recombines TRBV20-1 with TRBJ2-1; the TCRdb call, TRBD2, lacks DNA for checking. Germline V lookup: CDR1 DFQATT, CDR2 SNEGSKA (reference sequence). CDR3 size: 18 residues. The chain's CDR3 is CSARWSGRAASSYNEQFF.

The chain joins TRBV20-1 to TRBJ2-2; the D call from TCRdb, TRBD1, cannot be confirmed without DNA. This CDR3 contains 21 residues. Looked up from germline, CDR1 is DFQATT and CDR2 is SNEGSKA (reference sequence). The CDR3 protein is CSARWLSPGSGIPPNTGELFF.

The genes are TRBV13 and TRBJ2-1; lacking DNA, the TRBD2 call made by TCRdb goes unchecked. The CDR3 is 14 amino acids. In germline, CDR1 is PRHDT, CDR2 FYEKMQ (reference sequence). The CDR3 is CASRPIGLADEQFF.

The chain combines TRBV7-9 with TRBJ2-5. The CDR3 consists of 15 residues. CDR1 and CDR2 from the germline V gene are SEHNR and FQNEAQ (reference sequence). The CDR3 here is CASSLAMSIQETQYF.

The chain employs TRBV15 and TRBJ2-5; TCRdb lists TRBD1, though no DNA is available to test this call. Germline loops: CDR1 LNHNV, CDR2 YYDKDF (reference sequence). The CDR3 extends over 16 amino acids. The CDR3: CATSRDLAGRQETQYF.

This chain connects TRBV9 to TRBJ2-7; lacking DNA, the TRBD2 call made by TCRdb goes unchecked. The CDR3 consists of 14 residues. Germline V gene data show CDR1 as SGDLS and CDR2 as YYNGEE. This CDR3 reads CASSATPRTSEQYF.

The chain recombines TRBV25-1 with TRBJ1-4; the TCRdb D gene call, TRBD1, has no DNA to confirm it. The germline CDR1 and CDR2 sequences are MGHDK and SYGVNS. The CDR3 spans 15 residues. Here the CDR3 reads CASSESGTGDEKLFF. Full variable domain (remainder filled in from reference TRBV25-1 and TRBJ1-4): EADIYQTPRYLVIGTGKKITLECSQTMGHDKMYWYQQDPGMELHLIHYSYGVNSTEKGDLSSESTVSRIRTEHFPLTLESARPSHTSQYLCASSESGTGDEKLFFGSGTQLSVL.

This sequence joins TRBV7-9 and TRBJ1-5; TCRdb's D gene call, TRBD1, goes unchecked for lack of DNA. The CDR3 contains 15 residues. Germline V lookup: CDR1 SEHNR, CDR2 FQNEAQ (reference sequence). This CDR3 is CASSLGQGAAQPQHF.

The V call is TRBV4-1, the J call TRBJ2-6; checking the TCRdb D call of TRBD2 is not possible without DNA. In germline, CDR1 is MGHRA, CDR2 YSYEKL. The CDR3 is made up of 18 amino acids. CDR3 region: CATLGPGTSGSGANVLTF.

The V gene is TRBV20-1, the J gene TRBJ2-5; absent DNA, TCRdb's TRBD2 call cannot be checked. This CDR3 spans 18 amino acids. Germline V lookup: CDR1 DFQATT, CDR2 SNEGSKA (reference sequence). CDR3 residues: CSAKRLKEREGHRETQYF.

V and J are TRBV5-1 and TRBJ2-7; TCRdb's assignment of TRBD1 cannot be checked, as there is no DNA. Germline V CDR1 and CDR2: SGHRS, YFSETQ. This CDR3 has 15 residues. The CDR3 sequence is CASSLTGTEIYEQYF.